This T cell receptor beta chain was observed in a study of radiation and T cells in renal cell carcinoma. On the study more broadly: Nephrectomy followed 15 Gy stereotactic body radiation by 4 weeks.

Method: immunoSEQ multiplex PCR; TCRdb's copy keeps in-frame clones and lacks some. The data hold 95,000 to 150,000 clones, with 81% observed a single time. As for time point: blood 2 weeks post-SBRT. Treatment specified: 15 Gy SBRT to primary tumor, nephrectomy 4 weeks later. Findings of the study overall: From baseline, blood top tumor clonotypes peaked at 2 weeks post-radiation.

This clone was seen just once. Its antigen remains unknown. The specimen was blood, collected from a patient whose treatment included radiotherapy and nephrectomy. The sequence was collected from a man aged 50 to 60 with renal cell carcinoma.

This CDR3 is CASSHSGISYNEQFF. The CDR3 DNA is TGTGCCAGCAGCCACAGCGGGATCTCCTACAATGAGCAGTTCTTC. The rearrangement links TRBV4-2 to TRBJ2-1, with 7 bases identical to TRBD2. Germline loops: CDR1 LGHNA, CDR2 YNFKEQ. Unmatched junction bases numbered 2, after V lost 3 bases and J lost 0 bases. The CDR3 spans 15 residues.